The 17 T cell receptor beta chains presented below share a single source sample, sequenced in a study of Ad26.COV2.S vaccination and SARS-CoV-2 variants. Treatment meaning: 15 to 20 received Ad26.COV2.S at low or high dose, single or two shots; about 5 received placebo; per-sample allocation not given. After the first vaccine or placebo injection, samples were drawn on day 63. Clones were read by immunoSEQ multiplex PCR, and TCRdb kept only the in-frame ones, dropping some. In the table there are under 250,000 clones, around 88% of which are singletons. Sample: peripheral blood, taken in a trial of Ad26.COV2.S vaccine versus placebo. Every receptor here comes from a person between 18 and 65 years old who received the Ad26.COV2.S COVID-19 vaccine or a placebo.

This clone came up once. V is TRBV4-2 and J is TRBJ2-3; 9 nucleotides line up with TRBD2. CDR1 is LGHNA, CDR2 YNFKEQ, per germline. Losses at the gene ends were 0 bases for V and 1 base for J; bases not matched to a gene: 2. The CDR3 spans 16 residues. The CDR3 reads CASSQERGGGTDTQYF. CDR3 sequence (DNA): TGTGCCAGCAGCCAAGAGCGGGGGGGCGGCACAGATACGCAGTATTTT.

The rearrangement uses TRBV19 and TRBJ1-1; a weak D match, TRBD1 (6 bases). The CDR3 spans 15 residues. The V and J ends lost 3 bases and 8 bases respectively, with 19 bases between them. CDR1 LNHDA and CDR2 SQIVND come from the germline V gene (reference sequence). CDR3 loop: CASSMLDSRPPEAFF. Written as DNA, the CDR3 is TGTGCCAGTAGTATGCTGGACAGCCGTCCCCCAGAAGCTTTCTTT. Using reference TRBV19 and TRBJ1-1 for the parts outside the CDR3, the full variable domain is DGGITQSPKYLFRKEGQNVTLSCEQNLNHDAMYWYRQDPGQGLRLIYYSQIVNDFQKGDIAEGYSVSREKKESFPLTVTSAQKNPTAFYLCASSMLDSRPPEAFFGQGTRLTVV.

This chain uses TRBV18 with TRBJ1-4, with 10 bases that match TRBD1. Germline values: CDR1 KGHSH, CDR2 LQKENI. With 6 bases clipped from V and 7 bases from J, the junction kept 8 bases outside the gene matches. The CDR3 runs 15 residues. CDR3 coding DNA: TGTGCCAGCTCGACTCGACAGGGGGCGGTTGAAAAACTGTTTTTT. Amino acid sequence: CASSTRQGAVEKLFF.

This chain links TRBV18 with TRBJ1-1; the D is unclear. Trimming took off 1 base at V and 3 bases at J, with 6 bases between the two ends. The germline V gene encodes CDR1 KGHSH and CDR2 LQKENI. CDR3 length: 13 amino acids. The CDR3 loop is CASSPLAHTEAFF. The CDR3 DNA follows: TGTGCCAGCTCACCACTCGCCCACACTGAAGCTTTCTTT.

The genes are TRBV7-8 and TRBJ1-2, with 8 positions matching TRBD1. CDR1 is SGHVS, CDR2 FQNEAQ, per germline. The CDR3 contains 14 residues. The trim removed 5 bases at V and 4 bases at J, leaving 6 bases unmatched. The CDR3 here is CASSTTGGGYGYTF. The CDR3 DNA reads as TGTGCCAGCAGCACTACAGGGGGTGGCTATGGCTACACCTTC.

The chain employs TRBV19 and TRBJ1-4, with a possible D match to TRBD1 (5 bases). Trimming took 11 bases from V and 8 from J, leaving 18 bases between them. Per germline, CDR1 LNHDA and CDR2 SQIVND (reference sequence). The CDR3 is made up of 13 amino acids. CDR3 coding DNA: TGTGCCTCGTCGGGGGTCGGTGGAGAAAAACTGTTTTTT. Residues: CASSGVGGEKLFF.

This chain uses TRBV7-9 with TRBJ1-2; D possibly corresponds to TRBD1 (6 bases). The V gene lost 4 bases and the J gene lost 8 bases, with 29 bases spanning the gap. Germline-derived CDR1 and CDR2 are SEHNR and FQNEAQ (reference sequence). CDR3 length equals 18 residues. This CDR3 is CASSSLGAGAWFGSGYTF. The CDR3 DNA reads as TGTGCCAGCAGCTCCCTGGGGGCAGGCGCCTGGTTTGGATCCGGCTACACCTTC.

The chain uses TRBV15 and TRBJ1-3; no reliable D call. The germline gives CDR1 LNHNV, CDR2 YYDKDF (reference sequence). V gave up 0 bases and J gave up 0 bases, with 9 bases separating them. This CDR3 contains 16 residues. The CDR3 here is CATSRDPADSGNTIYF. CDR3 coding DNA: TGTGCCACCAGCAGAGATCCGGCAGACTCTGGAAACACCATATATTTT.

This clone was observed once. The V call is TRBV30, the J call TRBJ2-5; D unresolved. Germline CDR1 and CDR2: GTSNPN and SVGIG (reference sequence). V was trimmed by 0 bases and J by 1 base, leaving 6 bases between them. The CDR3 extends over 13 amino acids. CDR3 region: CAWSVRIQETQYF. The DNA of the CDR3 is TGTGCCTGGAGTGTAAGGATCCAAGAGACCCAGTACTTC.

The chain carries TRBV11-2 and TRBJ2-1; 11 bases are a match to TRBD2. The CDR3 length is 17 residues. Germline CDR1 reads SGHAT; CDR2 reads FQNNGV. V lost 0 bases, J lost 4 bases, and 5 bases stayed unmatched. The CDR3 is CASSLDLAGGPYNEQFF. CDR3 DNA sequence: TGTGCCAGCAGCTTAGACTTAGCGGGGGGGCCATACAATGAGCAGTTCTTC.

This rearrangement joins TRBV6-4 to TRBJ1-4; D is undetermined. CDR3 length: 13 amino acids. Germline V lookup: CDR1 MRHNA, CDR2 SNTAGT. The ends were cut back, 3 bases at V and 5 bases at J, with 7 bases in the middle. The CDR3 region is CASSDRGNEKLFF. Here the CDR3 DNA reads TGTGCCAGCAGTGATCGGGGAAATGAAAAACTGTTTTTT.

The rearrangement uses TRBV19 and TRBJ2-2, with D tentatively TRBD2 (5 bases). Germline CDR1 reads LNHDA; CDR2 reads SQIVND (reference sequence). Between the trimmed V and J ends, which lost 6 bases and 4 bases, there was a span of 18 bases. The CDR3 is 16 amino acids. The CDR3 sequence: CASSEAWVAGTGELFF. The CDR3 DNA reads TGTGCCAGTAGCGAAGCCTGGGTTGCGGGCACCGGGGAGCTGTTTTTT. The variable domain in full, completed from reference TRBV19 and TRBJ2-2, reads DGGITQSPKYLFRKEGQNVTLSCEQNLNHDAMYWYRQDPGQGLRLIYYSQIVNDFQKGDIAEGYSVSREKKESFPLTVTSAQKNPTAFYLCASSEAWVAGTGELFFGEGSRLTVL.

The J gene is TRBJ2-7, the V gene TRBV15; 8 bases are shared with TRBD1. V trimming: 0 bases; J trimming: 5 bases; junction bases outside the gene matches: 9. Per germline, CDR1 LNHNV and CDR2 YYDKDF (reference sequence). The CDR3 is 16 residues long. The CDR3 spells CATSRDRQGASNEQYF. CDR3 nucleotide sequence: TGTGCCACCAGCAGAGACCGTCAGGGGGCCTCTAACGAGCAGTACTTC.

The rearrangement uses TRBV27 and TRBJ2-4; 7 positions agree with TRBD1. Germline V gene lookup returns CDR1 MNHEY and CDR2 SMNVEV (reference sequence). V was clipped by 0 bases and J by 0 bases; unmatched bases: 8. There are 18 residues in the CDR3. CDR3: CASSLSRDSHLAKNIQYF. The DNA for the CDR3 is TGTGCCAGCAGTTTATCGAGGGACAGTCATTTAGCCAAAAACATTCAGTACTTC.

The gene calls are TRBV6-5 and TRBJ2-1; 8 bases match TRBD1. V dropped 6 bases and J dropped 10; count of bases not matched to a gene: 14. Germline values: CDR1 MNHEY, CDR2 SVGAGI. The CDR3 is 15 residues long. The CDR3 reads CASSFRDRRDVEQFF. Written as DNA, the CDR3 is TGTGCCAGCAGCTTCCGGGACAGGAGGGATGTGGAGCAGTTCTTC.

The CDR3 loop is CASSLNPRTSGNTIYF. CDR3 coding DNA: TGTGCCAGCAGCTTAAATCCCCGGACTTCTGGAAACACCATATATTTT. The chain joins TRBV7-3 to TRBJ1-3; D unresolved. The CDR3 runs to 16 residues. V was pared by 1 base and J by 1 base, with 11 bases between. Germline CDR1 reads SGHTA; CDR2 reads FQGTGA.

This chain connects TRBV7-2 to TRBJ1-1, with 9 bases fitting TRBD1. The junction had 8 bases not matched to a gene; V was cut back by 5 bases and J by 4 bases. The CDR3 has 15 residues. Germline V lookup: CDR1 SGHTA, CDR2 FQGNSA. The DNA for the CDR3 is TGTGCCAGCAGCGCTACAGGGGGCGCGGTCACTGAAGCTTTCTTT. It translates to CASSATGGAVTEAFF.